This T cell receptor (beta chain) was found in a study of post-analysis software for immune sequencing data. Study-wide results and caveats: Controls showed significantly higher normalized Chao1 diversity than did multiple sclerosis patients. Strong co-clustering by F measure was seen for same-batch samples. In patients, TRBV5-6, TRBV5-1 and TRBV20-1 belonged to four or five TRBV segments found more frequently than in controls.

This clonotype was found a few times. Its matching antigen is unknown. Presence of unique molecular identifiers characterized the TCR beta cDNA libraries. When 1 to 10 million T cells were used, they gave some 520,000 cDNA molecules. One entry per CDR3 protein, called by TCRdb with MiXCR from the PCR reads. The table shows hundreds of thousands of distinct CDR3 sequences, with approximately 30% occurring only once. This CDR3 contains 11 residues. Per the germline V gene, CDR1 is SGHRS and CDR2 is YFSETQ. Trimming cost V 5 bases and J 5 bases, with 7 bases left between them. The chain combines TRBV5-1 with TRBJ2-5; D is uncertain. The receptor was derived from a girl between 10 and 17 years old with multiple sclerosis. The sequenced sample was blood. The CDR3 loop is CASRLRETQYF. The CDR3 coding sequence is TGCGCCAGCAGACTCCGGGAGACCCAGTACTTC.